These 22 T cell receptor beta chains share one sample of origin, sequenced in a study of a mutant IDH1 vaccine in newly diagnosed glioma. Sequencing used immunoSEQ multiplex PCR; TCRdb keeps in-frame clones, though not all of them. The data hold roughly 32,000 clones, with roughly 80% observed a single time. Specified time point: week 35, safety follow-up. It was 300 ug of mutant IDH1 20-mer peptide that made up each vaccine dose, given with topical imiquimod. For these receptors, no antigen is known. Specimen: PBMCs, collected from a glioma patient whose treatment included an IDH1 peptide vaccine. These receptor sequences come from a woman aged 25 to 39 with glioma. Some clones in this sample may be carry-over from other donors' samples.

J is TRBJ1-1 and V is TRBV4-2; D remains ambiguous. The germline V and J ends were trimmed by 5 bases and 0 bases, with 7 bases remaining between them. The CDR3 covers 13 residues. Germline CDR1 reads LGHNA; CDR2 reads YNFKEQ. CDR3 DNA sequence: TGTGCCAGCAGCTCGACGTTGAACACTGAAGCTTTCTTT. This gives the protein CASSSTLNTEAFF.

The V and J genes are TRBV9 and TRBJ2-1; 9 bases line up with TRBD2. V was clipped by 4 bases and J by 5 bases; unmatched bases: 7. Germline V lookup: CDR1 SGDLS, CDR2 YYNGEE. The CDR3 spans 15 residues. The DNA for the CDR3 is TGTGCCAGCAGCCCCCCCTCTAGCGGGGACAATGAGCAGTTCTTC. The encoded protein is CASSPPSSGDNEQFF.

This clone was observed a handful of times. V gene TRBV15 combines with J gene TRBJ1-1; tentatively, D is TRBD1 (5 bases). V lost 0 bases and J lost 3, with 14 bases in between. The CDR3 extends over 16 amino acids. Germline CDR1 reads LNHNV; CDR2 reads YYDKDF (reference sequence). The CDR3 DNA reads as TGTGCCACCAGCAGAGATCTGGACCTAGGGGACACTGAAGCTTTCTTT. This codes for CATSRDLDLGDTEAFF.

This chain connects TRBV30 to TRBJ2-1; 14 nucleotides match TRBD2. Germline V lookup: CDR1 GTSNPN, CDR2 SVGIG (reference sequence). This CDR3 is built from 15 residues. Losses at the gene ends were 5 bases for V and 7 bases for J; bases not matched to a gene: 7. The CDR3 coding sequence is TGTGCCTGGGGATTCGGACTAGCGGGAGGAAATGAGCAGTTCTTC. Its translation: CAWGFGLAGGNEQFF.

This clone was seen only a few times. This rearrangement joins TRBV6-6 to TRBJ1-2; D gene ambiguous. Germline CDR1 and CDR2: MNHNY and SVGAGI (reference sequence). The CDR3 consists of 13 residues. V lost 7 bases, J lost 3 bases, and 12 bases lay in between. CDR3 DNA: TGTGCCAGCAACAATCCCCAGGACTATGGCTACACCTTC. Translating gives CASNNPQDYGYTF.

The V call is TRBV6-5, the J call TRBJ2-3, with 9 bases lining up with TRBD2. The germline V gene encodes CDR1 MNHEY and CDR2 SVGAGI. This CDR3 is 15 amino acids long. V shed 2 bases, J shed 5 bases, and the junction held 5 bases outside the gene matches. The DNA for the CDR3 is TGTGCCAGCAGTTACGGGGGACTAGCAGGAGATACGCAGTATTTT. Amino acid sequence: CASSYGGLAGDTQYF.

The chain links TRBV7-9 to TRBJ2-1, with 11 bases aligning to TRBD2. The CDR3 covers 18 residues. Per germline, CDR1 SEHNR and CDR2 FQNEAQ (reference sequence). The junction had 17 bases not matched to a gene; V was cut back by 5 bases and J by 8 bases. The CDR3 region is CASSPQPLLAGEGDEQFF. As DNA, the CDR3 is TGTGCCAGCAGCCCTCAACCCCTACTAGCGGGAGAGGGCGATGAGCAGTTCTTC.

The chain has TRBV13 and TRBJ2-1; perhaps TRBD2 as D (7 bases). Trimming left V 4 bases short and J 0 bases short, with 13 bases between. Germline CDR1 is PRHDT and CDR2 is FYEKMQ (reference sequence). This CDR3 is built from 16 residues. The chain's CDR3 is CASSSRGGGSYNEQFF. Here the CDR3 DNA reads TGTGCCAGCAGCTCCCGGGGAGGGGGCTCCTACAATGAGCAGTTCTTC.

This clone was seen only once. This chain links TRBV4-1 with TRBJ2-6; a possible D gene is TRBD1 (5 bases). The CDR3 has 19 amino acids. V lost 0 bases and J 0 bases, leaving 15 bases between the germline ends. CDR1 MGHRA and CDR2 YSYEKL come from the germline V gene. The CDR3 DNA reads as TGCGCCAGCAGCCAAGATCCAAAACAGGCAAACTCTGGGGCCAACGTCCTGACTTTC. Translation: CASSQDPKQANSGANVLTF.

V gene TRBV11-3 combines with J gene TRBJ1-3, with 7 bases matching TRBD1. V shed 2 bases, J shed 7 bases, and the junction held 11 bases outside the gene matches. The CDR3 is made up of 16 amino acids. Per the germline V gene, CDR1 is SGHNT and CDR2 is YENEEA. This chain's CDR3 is CASSLLRDSQRNTIYF. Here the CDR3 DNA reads TGTGCCAGCAGCTTATTACGGGACAGCCAGCGGAACACCATATATTTT.

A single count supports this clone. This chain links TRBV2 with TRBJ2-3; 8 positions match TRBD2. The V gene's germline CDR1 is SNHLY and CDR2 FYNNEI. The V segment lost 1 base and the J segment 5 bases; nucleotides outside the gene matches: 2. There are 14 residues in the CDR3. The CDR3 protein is CASSEGTSRDTQYF. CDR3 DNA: TGTGCCAGCAGTGAAGGGACTAGCCGAGATACGCAGTATTTT. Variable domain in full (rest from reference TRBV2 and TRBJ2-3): EPEVTQTPSHQVTQMGQEVILRCVPISNHLYFYWYRQILGQKVEFLVSFYNNEISEKSEIFDDQFSVERPDGSNFTLKIRSTKLEDSAMYFCASSEGTSRDTQYFGPGTRLTVL.

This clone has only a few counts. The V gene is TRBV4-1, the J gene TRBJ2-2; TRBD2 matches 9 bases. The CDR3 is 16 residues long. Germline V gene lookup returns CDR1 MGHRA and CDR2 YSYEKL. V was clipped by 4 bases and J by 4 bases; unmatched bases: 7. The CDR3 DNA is TGCGCCAGCAGCCCCCGACTAGCGGAAATCACCGGGGAGCTGTTTTTT. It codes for CASSPRLAEITGELFF.

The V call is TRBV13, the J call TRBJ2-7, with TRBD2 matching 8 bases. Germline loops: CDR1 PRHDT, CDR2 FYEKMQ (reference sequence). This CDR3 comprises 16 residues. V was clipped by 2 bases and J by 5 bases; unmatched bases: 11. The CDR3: CASSLNIGGAGDEQYF. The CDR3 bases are TGTGCCAGCAGCTTAAACATCGGGGGGGCAGGCGACGAGCAGTACTTC.

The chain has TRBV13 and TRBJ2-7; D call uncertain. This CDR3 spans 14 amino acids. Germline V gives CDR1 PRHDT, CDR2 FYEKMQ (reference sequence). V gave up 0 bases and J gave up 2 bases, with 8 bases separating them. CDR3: CASSLGGKTYEQYF. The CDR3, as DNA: TGTGCCAGCAGCTTAGGGGGGAAAACCTACGAGCAGTACTTC.

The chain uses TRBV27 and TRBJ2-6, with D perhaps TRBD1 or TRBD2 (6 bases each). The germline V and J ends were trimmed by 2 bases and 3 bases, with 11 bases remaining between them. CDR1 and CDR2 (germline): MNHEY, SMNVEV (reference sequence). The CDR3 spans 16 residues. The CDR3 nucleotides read TGTGCCAGCAGTTTAAGGGGGGACGTTGGGGCCAACGTCCTGACTTTC. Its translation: CASSLRGDVGANVLTF. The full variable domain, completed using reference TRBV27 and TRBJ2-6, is EAQVTQNPRYLITVTGKKLTVTCSQNMNHEYMSWYRQDPGLGLRQIYYSMNVEVTDKGDVPEGYKVSRKEKRNFPLILESPSPNQTSLYFCASSLRGDVGANVLTFGAGSRLTVL.

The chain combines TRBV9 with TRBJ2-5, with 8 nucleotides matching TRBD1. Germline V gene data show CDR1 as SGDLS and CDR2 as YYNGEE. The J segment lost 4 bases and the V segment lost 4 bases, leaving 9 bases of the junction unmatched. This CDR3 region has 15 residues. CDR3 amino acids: CASSPGTGGGETQYF. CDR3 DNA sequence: TGTGCCAGCAGCCCTGGGACAGGAGGCGGAGAGACCCAGTACTTC.

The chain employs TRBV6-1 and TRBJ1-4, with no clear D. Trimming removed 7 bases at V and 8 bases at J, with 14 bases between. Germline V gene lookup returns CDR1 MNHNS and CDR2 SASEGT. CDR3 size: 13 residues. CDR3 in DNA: TGTGCCAGCATCCTCGCCTCAAGGGAAAAACTGTTTTTT. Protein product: CASILASREKLFF.

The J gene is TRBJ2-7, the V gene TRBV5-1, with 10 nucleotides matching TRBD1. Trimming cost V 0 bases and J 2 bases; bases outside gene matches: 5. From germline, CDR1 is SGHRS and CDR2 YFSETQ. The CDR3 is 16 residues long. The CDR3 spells CASSLDGQGGTYEQYF. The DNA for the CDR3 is TGCGCCAGCAGCTTGGACGGACAGGGGGGGACCTACGAGCAGTACTTC.

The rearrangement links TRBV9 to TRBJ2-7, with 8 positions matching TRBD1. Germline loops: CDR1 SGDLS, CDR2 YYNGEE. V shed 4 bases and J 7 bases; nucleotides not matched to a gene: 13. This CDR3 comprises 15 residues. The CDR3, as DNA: TGTGCCAGCAGCCTCAGCTCGGCGACAGGGGAGGAGCAGTACTTC. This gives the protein CASSLSSATGEEQYF.

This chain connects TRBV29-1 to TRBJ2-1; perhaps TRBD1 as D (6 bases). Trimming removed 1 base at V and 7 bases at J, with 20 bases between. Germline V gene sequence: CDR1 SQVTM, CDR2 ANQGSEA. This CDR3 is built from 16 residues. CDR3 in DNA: TGCAGCGTTGAAGGGGAAGATCAACAGGGTATGAATGAGCAGTTCTTC. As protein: CSVEGEDQQGMNEQFF.

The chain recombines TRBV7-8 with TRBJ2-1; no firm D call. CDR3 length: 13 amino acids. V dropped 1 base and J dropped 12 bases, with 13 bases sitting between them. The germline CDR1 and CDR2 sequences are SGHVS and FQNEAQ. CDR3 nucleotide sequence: TGTGCCAGCAGCTTAGAATATCCCAGGCGGCAGTTCTTC. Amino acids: CASSLEYPRRQFF. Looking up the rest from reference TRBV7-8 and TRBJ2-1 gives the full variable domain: GAGVSQSPRYKVAKRGQDVALRCDPISGHVSLFWYQQALGQGPEFLTYFQNEAQLDKSGLPSDRFFAERPEGSVSTLKIQRTQQEDSAVYLCASSLEYPRRQFFGPGTRLTVL.

The CDR3 loop is CASSSPPTGEQYF. The CDR3 DNA reads as TGTGCCAGCAGCTCCCCTCCTACCGGCGAGCAGTACTTC. The rearrangement joins TRBV27 to TRBJ2-7; D uncertain. The germline V and J ends were trimmed by 6 bases and 6 bases, with 15 bases remaining between them. The CDR3 sequence is 13 residues long. Germline-derived CDR1 and CDR2 are MNHEY and SMNVEV (reference sequence).